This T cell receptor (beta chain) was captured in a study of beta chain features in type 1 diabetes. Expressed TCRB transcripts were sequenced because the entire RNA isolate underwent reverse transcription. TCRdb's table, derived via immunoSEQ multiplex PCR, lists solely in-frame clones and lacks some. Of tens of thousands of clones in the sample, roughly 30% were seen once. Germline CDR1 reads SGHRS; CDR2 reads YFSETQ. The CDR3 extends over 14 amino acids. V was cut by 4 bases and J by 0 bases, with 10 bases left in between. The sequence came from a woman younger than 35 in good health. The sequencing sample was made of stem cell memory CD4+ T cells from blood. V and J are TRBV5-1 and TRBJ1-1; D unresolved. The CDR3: CASSLGLMNTEAFF. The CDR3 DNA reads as TGCGCCAGCAGCCTTGGGCTGATGAACACTGAAGCTTTCTTT.